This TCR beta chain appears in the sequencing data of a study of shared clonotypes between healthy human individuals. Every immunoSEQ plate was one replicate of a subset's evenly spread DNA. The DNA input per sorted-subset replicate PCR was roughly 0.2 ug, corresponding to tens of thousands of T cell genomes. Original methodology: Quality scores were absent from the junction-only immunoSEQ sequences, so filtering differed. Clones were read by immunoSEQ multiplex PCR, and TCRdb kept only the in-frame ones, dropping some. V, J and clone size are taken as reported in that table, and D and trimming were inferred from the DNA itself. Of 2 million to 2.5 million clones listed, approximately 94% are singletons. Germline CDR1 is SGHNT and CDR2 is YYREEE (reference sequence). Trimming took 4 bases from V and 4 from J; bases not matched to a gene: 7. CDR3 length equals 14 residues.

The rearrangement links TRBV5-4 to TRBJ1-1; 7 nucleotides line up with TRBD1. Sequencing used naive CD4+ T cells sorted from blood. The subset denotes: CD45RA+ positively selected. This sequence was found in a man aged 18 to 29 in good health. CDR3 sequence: CASSRTGEGTEAFF. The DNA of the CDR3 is TGTGCCAGCAGCAGAACAGGGGAGGGCACTGAAGCTTTCTTT.